The rows below give T cell receptor beta chains drawn from one sample of a study of blood T cells in healthy people across ages. In TCRdb, the 5' RACE reads were re-called with MiXCR into one record per CDR3 protein. The sample consists of about 1 million distinct CDR3 sequences, 35% to 50% of them appearing once. Sequencing was done on a sample of blood. The receptors derive from an older woman in good health. Both conserved end residues are part of each CDR3. D genes are given only for firm matches. Clone size appears in some rows only: once, few, many, or a class for an expanded clone.

few,TRBV13,TRBJ2-1,NA,TGTGCCAGCAGCGACCGCCTGGGGGGGCGGATCAATGAGCAGTTCTTC,CASSDRLGGRINEQFF
once,TRBV5-1,TRBJ2-5,NA,TGCGCCAGCAGCTTGGTCGCGGGGATCCGAGAGACCCAGTACTTC,CASSLVAGIRETQYF
few,TRBV11-2,TRBJ2-3,NA,TGTGCCAGCACGGGCAAACTAACAGATACGCAGTATTTT,CASTGKLTDTQYF
NA,TRBV5-1,TRBJ2-7,TRBD1,TGCGCCAGCAGCCCAAAAGCCAGACAGGGATCCTCCTACGAGCAGTACTTC,CASSPKARQGSSYEQYF
NA,TRBV2,TRBJ1-2,NA,TGTGCCAGCATCCCGGACCGCCTGGTTCGCTACACCTTC,CASIPDRLVRYTF
once,TRBV28,TRBJ1-4,NA,TGTGCCAGCAGTATGCAGTATGAAAAACTGTTTTTT,CASSMQYEKLFF
NA,TRBV20-1,TRBJ2-1,TRBD2,TGCAGTGCTACCCTAGCGGGACGGATATACAATGAGCAGTTCTTC,CSATLAGRIYNEQFF
NA,TRBV11-2,TRBJ1-1,NA,TGTGCCTCGCCGGGGAACACTGAAGCTTTCTTT,CASPGNTEAFF
NA,TRBV6-1,TRBJ2-1,NA,TGTGCCAGCAGTGAAGGGGCAGCACAAGAGACCCAGTTCTTC,CASSEGAAQETQFF
NA,TRBV29-1,TRBJ2-3,NA,TGCAGCGTTCGGGACTTAACAGATACGCAGTATTTT,CSVRDLTDTQYF
NA,TRBV30,TRBJ2-1,TRBD2,TGTGCCTGGACCGGGACTACGTCGCCGGGTGAGCAGTTCTTC,CAWTGTTSPGEQFF
NA,TRBV5-1,TRBJ2-7,TRBD2,TGCGCCAGCAGCCAGGGACTAGCGGGAGAAAAAGGCTACGAGCAGTACTTC,CASSQGLAGEKGYEQYF
NA,TRBV4-2,TRBJ1-5,NA,TGTGCCAGCAGCCAAGACGAAGTAAATCAGCCCCAGCATTTT,CASSQDEVNQPQHF
few,TRBV27,TRBJ2-7,NA,TGTGCCAGCAGTTTATCGGCAGGGGGGTCCTACGAGCAGTACTTC,CASSLSAGGSYEQYF
few,TRBV7-9,TRBJ2-1,TRBD2,TGTGCCAGCAGCTTCGGACTAGCGGTCTCCTACAATGAGCAGTTCTTC,CASSFGLAVSYNEQFF
NA,TRBV20-1,TRBJ2-5,NA,TGCAGTGCTCCCGCCATGGGGGGAGAGACCCAGTACTTC,CSAPAMGGETQYF
few,TRBV12-3/TRBV12-4,TRBJ2-1,NA,TGTGCCAGCAGGCTCGACAGTGCTGAGCAGTTCTTC,CASRLDSAEQFF
NA,TRBV11-2,TRBJ2-1,NA,TGTGCCAGTCTCGGCAATGAGCAGTTCTTC,CASLGNEQFF
NA,TRBV20-1,TRBJ2-3,NA,TGCAGTGCTACCCAGATTAGCACAGATACGCAGTATTTT,CSATQISTDTQYF
NA,TRBV5-1,TRBJ2-1,TRBD2,TGCGCCAGCAGCCTTACTCAGGCTAGCGGGAGTATCTCCTACGAGCAGTTCTTC,CASSLTQASGSISYEQFF
NA,TRBV5-1,TRBJ2-7,NA,TGCGCCAGCAGCTTGGTCCCAAACATGGGGGTCTACGAGCAGTACTTC,CASSLVPNMGVYEQYF
NA,TRBV12-3/TRBV12-4,TRBJ1-4,TRBD1,TGTGCCAGCAGTGCTAGCGGGACAGCAGAAAAACTGTTTTTT,CASSASGTAEKLFF
NA,TRBV12-3/TRBV12-4,TRBJ1-1,NA,TGTGCCAGCAGGGGGGAGGGGGGGACTGAAGCTTTCTTT,CASRGEGGTEAFF
NA,TRBV27,TRBJ2-7,NA,TGTGCCAGCAGTTTTCATTCACAGACCTACGAGCAGTACTTC,CASSFHSQTYEQYF
few,TRBV6-2/TRBV6-3,TRBJ2-6,NA,TGTGCCAGCACTACAATCTCTGGGGCCAACGTCCTGACTTTC,CASTTISGANVLTF
NA,TRBV2,TRBJ2-1,TRBD1,TGTGCCAGCAGGATCCGGGACAGGGGGTTTAATGAGCAGTTCTTC,CASRIRDRGFNEQFF
NA,TRBV12-3/TRBV12-4,TRBJ2-1,TRBD2,TGTGCCAGCCGTAGCGGGATATGGGAGCAGTTCTTC,CASRSGIWEQFF
NA,TRBV20-1,TRBJ2-1,TRBD2,TGCAGTGCTCCCCTCTGGGGGGAGGGCCGGTATGAGCAGTTCTTC,CSAPLWGEGRYEQFF
few,TRBV20-1,TRBJ2-7,NA,TGCAGTGCCGCAACTAGTAAGCGGTACGAGCAGTACTTC,CSAATSKRYEQYF
NA,TRBV29-1,TRBJ2-3,NA,TGCAGCGTCGTACGCCCGGAGAGCACAGATACGCAGTATTTT,CSVVRPESTDTQYF
NA,TRBV2,TRBJ2-1,NA,TGTGCCAGCGGGGGGGACAGTTTCTACAATGAGCAGTTCTTC,CASGGDSFYNEQFF
NA,TRBV20-1,TRBJ2-3,TRBD2,TGCAGTGTTTTAGCGGGAGGGCCGGGGACAGATACGCGGTATTTT,CSVLAGGPGTDTRYF
NA,TRBV20-1,TRBJ2-1,TRBD2,TGCAGTGCTCTGGATAGCGGGAGGAGGGGGAATGAGCAGTTCTTC,CSALDSGRRGNEQFF
few,TRBV29-1,TRBJ2-5,NA,TGCAGCGTTGTACTGTCCGGGGAGACCCAGTACTTC,CSVVLSGETQYF
NA,TRBV13,TRBJ2-1,TRBD1,TGTGCCAGCAGCTCTAACCTTGACAGGGACGGTTACAATGAGCAGTTCTTC,CASSSNLDRDGYNEQFF
NA,TRBV6-5,TRBJ2-7,NA,TGTGCCAGCAGTTACTCGAGGTTCCAGTACGAGCAGTACTTC,CASSYSRFQYEQYF
NA,TRBV7-9,TRBJ2-3,TRBD1,TGTGCCAGCAGCTTACTACAGGGGGCGAAGGCAGATACGCAGTATTTT,CASSLLQGAKADTQYF
few,TRBV11-2,TRBJ2-7,NA,TGTGCCAGCAGCTTGAACGCCGGGACCAGCTACGAGCAGTACTTC,CASSLNAGTSYEQYF
NA,TRBV4-2,TRBJ2-7,NA,TGTGCCAGCAGCCAAGGGCAGGGTGGCGGCGGTTACGAGCAGTACTTC,CASSQGQGGGGYEQYF
NA,TRBV12-3/TRBV12-4,TRBJ2-7,TRBD2,TGTGCCAGCAGTCCTCGAGCGGGACCATACGAGCAGTACTTC,CASSPRAGPYEQYF
NA,TRBV20-1,TRBJ1-2,NA,TGCAGTGCTATAGCGGGGCAGGATGGCTACACCTTC,CSAIAGQDGYTF
NA,TRBV18,TRBJ1-2,NA,TGTGCCAGCTCACCTCTGACAGACTATGGCTACACCTTC,CASSPLTDYGYTF
NA,TRBV6-5,TRBJ1-6,TRBD1,TGTGCCAGCAGAGACCGGACAGGGTCCAATTCACCCCTCCACTTT,CASRDRTGSNSPLHF